This passage covers 7 T cell receptor beta chains from one sample sequenced in a study of radiation and T cells in renal cell carcinoma (dated by TCRdb to between 2020 and 2021). Library method: the immunoSEQ multiplex PCR assay. The table comes from immuneACCESS by way of TCRdb, which keeps in-frame sequences with V and J called. Part of the clones is missing from these tables; in studies checked, under half for an unresolved V gene and the rest for unknown reasons. The table for this sample lists some 80,000 clones; around four fifths of them were counted only once. Of the sample, under 2.5% falls within the top ten clones. The sample's time point, from its label and the paper: blood 4 weeks post-SBRT, at nephrectomy. Read against the paper, the sample's treatment or condition label means: 15 Gy SBRT to primary tumor, nephrectomy 4 weeks later. This sample comprised blood, obtained from a patient whose treatment included radiotherapy and nephrectomy. The receptor source for this set is a woman in her sixties with renal cell carcinoma.

V gene TRBV13 combines with J gene TRBJ1-5; no definite D call. Germline CDR1 is PRHDT and CDR2 is FYEKMQ (reference sequence). This CDR3 has 14 residues. The ends were cut back, 5 bases at V and 0 bases at J, with 8 bases in the middle. The CDR3 sequence is CASSPPYSNQPQHF. As DNA, the CDR3 is TGTGCCAGCAGCCCTCCATATAGCAATCAGCCCCAGCATTTT.

This rearrangement joins TRBV9 to TRBJ2-7; possibly TRBD1 or TRBD2 for D (6 bases each). Trimming shortened V by 4 bases and J by 6 bases, and 17 bases separated the two germline ends. Germline lookup yields CDR1 SGDLS and CDR2 YYNGEE. This CDR3 region has 14 residues. The CDR3 spells CASSFSRGVGEQYF. The CDR3 nucleotides read TGTGCCAGCAGCTTCTCAAGGGGGGTTGGCGAGCAGTACTTC.

This clone was seen only a few times. The rearrangement uses TRBV10-3 and TRBJ2-1; 9 nucleotides agree with TRBD1. The V segment lost 6 bases and the J segment 2 bases; nucleotides outside the gene matches: 8. Germline V CDR1 and CDR2: ENHRY, SYGVKD. The CDR3 is 16 residues long. The CDR3 loop reads CAISLTGGATYNEQFF. The CDR3 nucleotides are TGTGCCATCAGCCTGACAGGGGGAGCCACCTACAATGAGCAGTTCTTC.

Here the CDR3 reads CASSAGTGRAQYF. DNA of the CDR3: TGTGCCAGCAGTGCCGGGACAGGGAGGGCCCAGTACTTC. The chain uses TRBV6-5 and TRBJ2-5; 9 bases fit TRBD1. This CDR3 spans 13 amino acids. Looked up from germline, CDR1 is MNHEY and CDR2 is SVGAGI. V gave up 5 bases and J gave up 9 bases; unmatched junction bases: 7.

V and J are TRBV28 and TRBJ1-2; possible D gene TRBD1, 6 bases. Trimming shortened V by 3 bases and J by 1 base, and 12 bases separated the two germline ends. The CDR3 spans 15 residues. Germline V gene lookup returns CDR1 MDHEN and CDR2 SYDVKM. CDR3 in amino acids: CASSFDDRSNYGYTF. CDR3 bases: TGTGCCAGCAGTTTCGATGACAGGAGTAACTATGGCTACACCTTC.

This chain connects TRBV27 to TRBJ2-7; 8 bases line up with TRBD1. Per germline, CDR1 MNHEY and CDR2 SMNVEV (reference sequence). The CDR3 runs to 16 residues. Unmatched junction bases numbered 9, after V lost 0 bases and J lost 5 bases. CDR3 loop: CASSLSGRQGQNEQYF. DNA of the CDR3: TGTGCCAGCAGTTTATCGGGGCGACAGGGGCAGAACGAGCAGTACTTC.

The rearrangement joins TRBV11-2 to TRBJ2-7; maybe TRBD1 (5 bases). The V and J ends lost 5 bases and 1 base respectively, with 24 bases between them. The germline V gene has CDR1 SGHAT and CDR2 FQNNGV. The CDR3 has 18 residues. The CDR3: CASSPLPRRQNLSYEQYF. DNA of the CDR3: TGTGCCAGCAGCCCTTTACCCAGGCGACAGAATCTTTCCTACGAGCAGTACTTC.